The 28 T cell receptor beta chains given below trace back to one sample, sequenced in a study of blood T cell repertoires in COVID-19. Assay used: immunoSEQ multiplex PCR; TCRdb lists only in-frame clones, some missing. Here the sample spans 30,000 to 35,000 clones, approximately 80% being singletons. The sample consisted of peripheral blood. All receptors come from a man older than 75 with acute or convalescent COVID-19.

The V call is TRBV18, the J call TRBJ1-1; D uncertain. Per germline, CDR1 KGHSH and CDR2 LQKENI. V shed 3 bases and J shed 1 base, with 15 bases lying between them. The CDR3 consists of 16 residues. CDR3 nucleotides: TGTGCCAGCTCACCTCCGTCTCGCAGACAGAACACTGAAGCTTTCTTT. The encoded protein is CASSPPSRRQNTEAFF.

J is TRBJ2-7 and V is TRBV7-3, with D possibly matching TRBD2 (6 bases). The CDR3 sequence is 15 residues long. CDR1 is SGHTA and CDR2 is FQGTGA in the germline V gene. With 2 bases removed from V and 2 bases from J, the gap between germline ends came to 13 bases. The CDR3 region has the DNA TGTGCCAGCAGCTTAGTTTACGGCGGGACCTACGAGCAGTACTTC. It yields the protein CASSLVYGGTYEQYF.

This clone showed up just once. This chain joins TRBV10-3 and TRBJ1-5; TRBD1 matches 10 bases. Per the germline V gene, CDR1 is ENHRY and CDR2 is SYGVKD. V dropped 3 bases and J dropped 4; count of bases not matched to a gene: 6. The CDR3 runs 16 residues. The CDR3 loop is CAISEGDRGPNQPQHF. CDR3 DNA sequence: TGTGCCATCAGTGAAGGGGACAGGGGTCCGAATCAGCCCCAGCATTTT.

The rearrangement joins TRBV12-5 to TRBJ2-7; D remains ambiguous. Trimming took 6 bases from V and 3 from J, leaving 3 bases between them. CDR3 length: 10 amino acids. Germline V lookup: CDR1 LGHNT, CDR2 FRNRAP. DNA of the CDR3: TGTGCTAGTGGGAGCTACGAGCAGTACTTC. This translates into CASGSYEQYF. The variable domain in full, completed from reference TRBV12-5 and TRBJ2-7, reads DARVTQTPRHKVTEMGQEVTMRCQPILGHNTVFWYRQTMMQGLELLAYFRNRAPLDDSGMPKDRFSAEMPDATLATLKIQPSEPRDSAVYFCASGSYEQYFGPGTRLTVT.

The rearrangement uses TRBV6-6 and TRBJ2-5, with D perhaps matching TRBD2 (6 bases). Germline lookup yields CDR1 MNHNY and CDR2 SVGAGI (reference sequence). The V gene lost 5 bases and the J gene lost 4 bases, with 17 bases spanning the gap. CDR3 size: 15 residues. CDR3 sequence reads: CASSRSLASRETQYF. The CDR3 DNA follows: TGTGCCAGCAGTCGATCACTAGCCTCGAGAGAGACCCAGTACTTC.

The CDR3 loop reads CSPGQTYEQYF. CDR3 DNA sequence: TGCAGTCCCGGACAGACCTACGAGCAGTACTTC. V usage is TRBV20-1 and J usage is TRBJ2-7; D might be TRBD1 (6 bases). The CDR3 is made up of 11 amino acids. CDR1 and CDR2 from the germline V gene are DFQATT and SNEGSKA (reference sequence). Trimming removed 8 bases at V and 2 bases at J, with 10 bases between.

The CDR3 DNA sequence: TGTGCCAGCAGCTTAGTACCGGACGGGACAGAGGAGCAGTACTTC. Translation: CASSLVPDGTEEQYF. The chain carries TRBV7-2 and TRBJ2-7; 7 nucleotides align to TRBD1. The CDR3 is made up of 15 amino acids. The trim removed 1 base at V and 7 bases at J, leaving 10 bases unmatched. From germline, CDR1 is SGHTA and CDR2 FQGNSA.

The CDR3 loop reads CASSLGGQTNTEAFF. CDR3 coding DNA: TGTGCCAGCAGCTTAGGGGGACAGACGAACACTGAAGCTTTCTTT. The chain combines TRBV11-3 with TRBJ1-1; 7 nucleotides line up with TRBD1. The germline gives CDR1 SGHNT, CDR2 YENEEA. With 1 base clipped from V and 1 base from J, the junction kept 3 bases outside the gene matches. This CDR3 is built from 15 residues.

This clone appeared a few times. V and J are TRBV21-1 and TRBJ2-1; the DNA was not compared with TRBD1, the D call given in the table. TRBV21-1 is classified as a pseudogene. The CDR3 length is 15 residues. The CDR3 DNA sequence: TGTGCCAGCAGCCATAAGGGACAGACATACAATGAGCAGTTCTTC. As protein: CASSHKGQTYNEQFF.

CDR3 residues: CAISEAGGGDEQYF. DNA of the CDR3: TGTGCCATCAGTGAGGCGGGGGGGGGAGACGAGCAGTACTTC. The rearrangement joins TRBV10-3 to TRBJ2-7; 9 nucleotides line up with TRBD2. Germline values: CDR1 ENHRY, CDR2 SYGVKD. V lost 2 bases and J lost 5; bases outside the gene matches: 4. This CDR3 contains 14 residues.

The rearrangement links TRBV4-1 to TRBJ2-3; D unresolved. The V end was cut by 1 base, the J end by 0 bases, with 5 bases between. Germline values: CDR1 MGHRA, CDR2 YSYEKL. The CDR3 has 14 residues. The CDR3 coding sequence is TGCGCCAGCAGCCAAGTGGCTAGCACAGATACGCAGTATTTT. This encodes CASSQVASTDTQYF.

The J gene is TRBJ2-5, the V gene TRBV7-9; tentatively, D is TRBD2 (5 bases). The length of the CDR3 is 16 residues. Trimming left V 2 bases short and J 1 base short, with 14 bases between. Germline values: CDR1 SEHNR, CDR2 FQNEAQ (reference sequence). CDR3: CASSLWASSLQETQYF. CDR3 coding DNA: TGTGCCAGCAGCTTATGGGCTAGCTCCCTCCAAGAGACCCAGTACTTC.

The rearrangement uses TRBV28 and TRBJ2-5; 7 nucleotides align to TRBD1. The V gene end was trimmed by 3 bases and the J gene end by 2 bases; junction bases not matched to a gene: 6. CDR3 length equals 15 residues. Germline V gives CDR1 MDHEN, CDR2 SYDVKM. The CDR3 DNA is TGTGCCAGCAGTTTCGCAGGGGGTACACAAGAGACCCAGTACTTC. It encodes CASSFAGGTQETQYF.

The gene calls are TRBV6-1 and TRBJ1-2; D uncertain. Germline V gene data show CDR1 as MNHNS and CDR2 as SASEGT. The CDR3 has 15 amino acids. V gave up 0 bases and J gave up 4 bases, with 12 bases separating them. CDR3 sequence reads: CASSEAVPQVYGYTF. CDR3 coding DNA: TGTGCCAGCAGTGAAGCGGTTCCCCAGGTCTATGGCTACACCTTC.

This clone appeared once. V usage is TRBV7-3 and J usage is TRBJ2-2, with a possible D match to TRBD1 (6 bases). Germline CDR1 and CDR2: SGHTA and FQGTGA. V was pared by 5 bases and J by 4 bases, with 14 bases between. The CDR3 has 15 amino acids. The CDR3 sequence is CASSPTGLRTGELFF. As DNA, the CDR3 is TGTGCCAGCAGCCCAACAGGGCTGCGCACCGGGGAGCTGTTTTTT.

CDR3 nucleotide sequence: TGTGCCAGCAGTACTAGCGGGGGGGTGAGCTACCAAGAGACCCAGTACTTC. This translates into CASSTSGGVSYQETQYF. The rearrangement uses TRBV3-1 (or the pseudogene TRBV3-2) and TRBJ2-5; 13 positions agree with TRBD2. The trim removed 6 bases at V and 0 bases at J, leaving 7 bases unmatched. CDR1 is LGHDT, CDR2 YNNKEL, per germline (reference sequence). This CDR3 is built from 17 residues.

Ten or more counts support this clone. As DNA, the CDR3 is TGTGCCAGCGCGCGGGAGGGCCACAATGAGCAGTTCTTC. Residues: CASAREGHNEQFF. The V and J genes are TRBV6-4 and TRBJ2-1; 9 nucleotides agree with TRBD2. The CDR3 is 13 residues long. J gave up 5 bases and V 8 bases, and 4 bases lay outside the gene matches. Germline V CDR1 and CDR2: MRHNA, SNTAGT.

The chain is built from TRBV10-2 and TRBJ2-7; 11 nucleotides match TRBD1. The germline V gene encodes CDR1 WSHSY and CDR2 SAAADI. Germline trimming cut 9 bases from V and 6 bases from J; bases unmatched to any gene: 10. The CDR3 is 14 amino acids. CDR3 bases: TGCGCCAGTGGAGGACAGGGGGCTTTGTCCGAGCAGTACTTC. It encodes CASGGQGALSEQYF.

The chain joins TRBV6-5 to TRBJ2-7; D is perhaps TRBD2 (6 bases). V lost 6 bases and J lost 2, with 14 bases in between. This CDR3 comprises 14 residues. Germline V CDR1 and CDR2: MNHEY, SVGAGI. The DNA for the CDR3 is TGTGCCAGCAGCCCGGGAGCTCAACCCTACGAGCAGTACTTC. Translating gives CASSPGAQPYEQYF.

V and J are TRBV7-9 and TRBJ1-5; 8 positions match TRBD1. The CDR3 extends over 16 amino acids. Germline V gene sequence: CDR1 SEHNR, CDR2 FQNEAQ (reference sequence). The junction had 10 bases not matched to a gene; V was cut back by 3 bases and J by 6 bases. The CDR3 sequence is CASSLTGVGAGQPQHF. DNA for the CDR3: TGTGCCAGCAGCTTGACAGGGGTGGGCGCAGGTCAGCCCCAGCATTTT.

This clone was observed once. The genes are TRBV27 and TRBJ2-7; 9 bases line up with TRBD2. Germline V gene data show CDR1 as MNHEY and CDR2 as SMNVEV (reference sequence). CDR3 length: 16 residues. V shed 1 base and J 0 bases; nucleotides not matched to a gene: 4. The CDR3 DNA is TGTGCCAGCAGTTTATTGGCGGGAGGGAGCTCCTACGAGCAGTACTTC. Translation: CASSLLAGGSSYEQYF.

J is TRBJ2-1 and V is TRBV6-5, with a tentative D call TRBD1 (6 bases). Between the trimmed V and J ends, which lost 5 bases and 4 bases, there was a span of 9 bases. Looked up from germline, CDR1 is MNHEY and CDR2 is SVGAGI. CDR3 length equals 13 residues. The CDR3 sequence: CASSRQAYNEQFF. CDR3 sequence (DNA): TGTGCCAGCAGTCGACAGGCATACAATGAGCAGTTCTTC.

The chain employs TRBV7-6 and TRBJ2-4; 9 bases fit TRBD1. The germline V gene encodes CDR1 SGHVS and CDR2 FNYEAQ. The CDR3 consists of 14 residues. V gave up 5 bases and J gave up 8 bases; unmatched junction bases: 7. DNA of the CDR3: TGTGCCAGCAGCCCTAGGACAGGGGCGGACATTCAGTACTTC. Translation gives CASSPRTGADIQYF.

The chain links TRBV29-1 to TRBJ2-1; 7 bases map to TRBD1. CDR1 and CDR2 (germline): SQVTM, ANQGSEA. V trimming: 8 bases; J trimming: 2 bases; junction bases outside the gene matches: 6. The CDR3 covers 13 residues. CDR3 sequence (DNA): TGCAGCTCTTCAGGGGGACCCTACAATGAGCAGTTCTTC. Its protein product is CSSSGGPYNEQFF.

This clone is a singleton in its sample. The J gene is TRBJ2-1, the V gene TRBV7-9; no firm D call. V was cut by 5 bases and J by 4 bases, with 15 bases left in between. Germline V gene lookup returns CDR1 SEHNR and CDR2 FQNEAQ (reference sequence). CDR3 length: 15 amino acids. Written as DNA, the CDR3 is TGTGCCAGCAGCCCCAGATCCCTCAAGTACAATGAGCAGTTCTTC. Translation: CASSPRSLKYNEQFF.

This chain uses TRBV11-2 with TRBJ2-2; D perhaps matches TRBD2 (5 bases). The CDR3 totals 16 residues. Germline CDR1 SGHAT, CDR2 FQNNGV. The V gene lost 5 bases and the J gene lost 3 bases, with 16 bases spanning the gap. The CDR3 nucleotides are TGTGCCAGCAGCAGAAGTTACGGAGGTTACACCGGGGAGCTGTTTTTT. Translation: CASSRSYGGYTGELFF. Looking up the rest from reference TRBV11-2 and TRBJ2-2 gives the full variable domain: EAGVAQSPRYKIIEKRQSVAFWCNPISGHATLYWYQQILGQGPKLLIQFQNNGVVDDSQLPKDRFSAERLKGVDSTLKIQPAKLEDSAVYLCASSRSYGGYTGELFFGEGSRLTVL.

J is TRBJ2-3 and V is TRBV29-1; D perhaps matches TRBD1 (5 bases). Trimming shortened V by 5 bases and J by 11 bases, and 14 bases separated the two germline ends. The CDR3 has 11 residues. CDR1 is SQVTM and CDR2 is ANQGSEA in the germline V gene. The CDR3 DNA is TGCAGCGTTCTTGTAGGGGTCATGCAGTATTTT. Its protein product is CSVLVGVMQYF.

This chain connects TRBV2 to TRBJ2-1; TRBD1 agrees at 7 bases. The CDR3 sequence is 14 residues long. V lost 3 bases to trimming and J lost 6 bases; unmatched junction nucleotides: 5. Germline V gene sequence: CDR1 SNHLY, CDR2 FYNNEI. CDR3 sequence: CASSEDRDSNEQFF. Written as DNA, the CDR3 is TGTGCCAGCAGTGAGGACCGGGACAGCAATGAGCAGTTCTTC.